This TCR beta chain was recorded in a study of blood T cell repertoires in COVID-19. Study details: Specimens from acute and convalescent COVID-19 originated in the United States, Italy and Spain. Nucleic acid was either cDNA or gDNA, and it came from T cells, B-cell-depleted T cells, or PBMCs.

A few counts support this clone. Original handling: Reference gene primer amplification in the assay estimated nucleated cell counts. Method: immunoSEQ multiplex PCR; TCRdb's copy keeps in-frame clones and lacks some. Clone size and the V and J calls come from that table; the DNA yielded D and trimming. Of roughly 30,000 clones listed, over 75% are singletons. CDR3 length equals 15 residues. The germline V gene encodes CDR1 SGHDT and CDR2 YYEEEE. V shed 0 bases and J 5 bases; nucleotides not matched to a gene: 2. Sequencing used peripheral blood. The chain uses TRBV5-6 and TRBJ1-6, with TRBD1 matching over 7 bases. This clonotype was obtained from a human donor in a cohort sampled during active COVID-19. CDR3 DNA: TGTGCCAGCAGCTTGGCCGACAGGGATAATTCACCCCTCCACTTT. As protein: CASSLADRDNSPLHF.